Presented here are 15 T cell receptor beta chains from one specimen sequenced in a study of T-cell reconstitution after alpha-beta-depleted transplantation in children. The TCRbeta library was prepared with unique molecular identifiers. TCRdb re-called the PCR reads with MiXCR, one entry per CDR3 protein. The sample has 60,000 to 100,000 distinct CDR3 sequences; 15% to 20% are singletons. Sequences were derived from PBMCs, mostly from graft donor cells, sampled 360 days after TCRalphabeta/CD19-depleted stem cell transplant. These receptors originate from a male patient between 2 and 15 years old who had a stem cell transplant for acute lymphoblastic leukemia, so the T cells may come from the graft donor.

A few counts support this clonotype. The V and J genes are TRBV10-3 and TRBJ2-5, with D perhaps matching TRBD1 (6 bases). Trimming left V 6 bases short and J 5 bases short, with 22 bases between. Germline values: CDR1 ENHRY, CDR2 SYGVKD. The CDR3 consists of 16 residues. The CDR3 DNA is TGTGCCATCAGCTTGCTTGGTCAGGGGAAAGGGGAGACCCAGTACTTC. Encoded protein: CAISLLGQGKGETQYF.

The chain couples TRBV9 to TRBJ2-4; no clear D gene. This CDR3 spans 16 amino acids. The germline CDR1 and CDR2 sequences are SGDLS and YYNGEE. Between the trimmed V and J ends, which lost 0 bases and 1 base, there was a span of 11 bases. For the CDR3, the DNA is TGTGCCAGCAGCGTAGGAAGGTATGAGGCCAAAAACATTCAGTACTTC. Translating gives CASSVGRYEAKNIQYF.

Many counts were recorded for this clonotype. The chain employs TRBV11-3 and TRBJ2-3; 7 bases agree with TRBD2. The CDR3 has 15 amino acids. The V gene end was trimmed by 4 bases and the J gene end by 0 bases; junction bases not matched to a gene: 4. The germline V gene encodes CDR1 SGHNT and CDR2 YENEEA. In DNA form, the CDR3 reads TGTGCCAGCAGCTATACTAGCGAGAGCACAGATACGCAGTATTTT. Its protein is CASSYTSESTDTQYF.

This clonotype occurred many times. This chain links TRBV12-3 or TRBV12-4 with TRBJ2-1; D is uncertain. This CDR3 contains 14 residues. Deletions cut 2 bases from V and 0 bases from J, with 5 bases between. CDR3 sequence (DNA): TGTGCCAGCAGTTTAATGAGCTCCTACAATGAGCAGTTCTTC. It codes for CASSLMSSYNEQFF.

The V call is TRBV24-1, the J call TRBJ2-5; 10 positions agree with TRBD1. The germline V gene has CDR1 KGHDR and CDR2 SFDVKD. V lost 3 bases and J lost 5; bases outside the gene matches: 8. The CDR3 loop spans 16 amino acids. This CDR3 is CATSDAGQGSGETQYF. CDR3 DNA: TGTGCCACCAGTGATGCGGGACAGGGGTCCGGGGAGACCCAGTACTTC.

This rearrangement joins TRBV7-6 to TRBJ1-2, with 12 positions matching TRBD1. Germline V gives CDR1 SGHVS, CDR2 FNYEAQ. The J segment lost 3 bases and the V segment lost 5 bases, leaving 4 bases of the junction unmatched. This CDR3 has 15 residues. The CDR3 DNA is TGTGCCAGCAGCGCCGGGACAGGGGGCGACTATGGCTACACCTTC. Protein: CASSAGTGGDYGYTF.

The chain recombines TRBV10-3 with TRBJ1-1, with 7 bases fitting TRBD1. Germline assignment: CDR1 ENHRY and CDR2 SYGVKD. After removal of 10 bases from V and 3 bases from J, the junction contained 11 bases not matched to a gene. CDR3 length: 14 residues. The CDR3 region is CATGGTADDTEAFF. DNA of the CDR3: TGTGCCACCGGAGGGACAGCGGATGACACTGAAGCTTTCTTT.

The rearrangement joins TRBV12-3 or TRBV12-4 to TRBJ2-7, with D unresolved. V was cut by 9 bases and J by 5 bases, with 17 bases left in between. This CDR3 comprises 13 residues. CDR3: CASATTPPNEQYF. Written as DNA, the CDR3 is TGTGCCAGTGCGACGACTCCACCCAACGAGCAGTACTTC.

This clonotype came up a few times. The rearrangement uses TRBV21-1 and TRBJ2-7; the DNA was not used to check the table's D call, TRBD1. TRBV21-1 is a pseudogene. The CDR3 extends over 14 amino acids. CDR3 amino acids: CASSTWDRGREQYF. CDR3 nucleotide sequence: TGTGCCAGCAGCACTTGGGACAGGGGGCGGGAGCAGTACTTC.

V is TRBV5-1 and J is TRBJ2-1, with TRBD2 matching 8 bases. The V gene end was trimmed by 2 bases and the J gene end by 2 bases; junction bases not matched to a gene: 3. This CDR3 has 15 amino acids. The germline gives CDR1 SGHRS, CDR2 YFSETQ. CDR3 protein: CASSFLAGPYNEQFF. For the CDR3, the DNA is TGCGCCAGCAGCTTTCTAGCGGGCCCCTACAATGAGCAGTTCTTC.

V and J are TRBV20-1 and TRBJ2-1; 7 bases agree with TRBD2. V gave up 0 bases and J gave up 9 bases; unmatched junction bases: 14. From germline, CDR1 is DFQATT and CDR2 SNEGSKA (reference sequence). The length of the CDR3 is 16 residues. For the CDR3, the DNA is TGCAGTGCTAGAGATAGAGATCGGCTAGCGGACCTTGAGCAGTTCTTC. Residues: CSARDRDRLADLEQFF.

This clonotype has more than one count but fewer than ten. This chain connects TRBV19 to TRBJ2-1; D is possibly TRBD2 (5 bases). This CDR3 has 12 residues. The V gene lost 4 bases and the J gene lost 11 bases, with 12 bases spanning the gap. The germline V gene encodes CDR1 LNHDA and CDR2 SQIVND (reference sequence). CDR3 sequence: CASSKSGSQQFF. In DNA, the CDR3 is TGTGCCAGTAGTAAAAGCGGCAGCCAGCAGTTCTTC.

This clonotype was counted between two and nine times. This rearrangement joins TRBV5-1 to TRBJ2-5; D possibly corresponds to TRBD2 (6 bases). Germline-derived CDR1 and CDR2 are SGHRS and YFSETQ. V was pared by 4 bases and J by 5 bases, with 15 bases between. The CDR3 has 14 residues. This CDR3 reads CASSKAGPYETQYF. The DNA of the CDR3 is TGCGCCAGCAGCAAGGCGGGACCCTACGAGACCCAGTACTTC.

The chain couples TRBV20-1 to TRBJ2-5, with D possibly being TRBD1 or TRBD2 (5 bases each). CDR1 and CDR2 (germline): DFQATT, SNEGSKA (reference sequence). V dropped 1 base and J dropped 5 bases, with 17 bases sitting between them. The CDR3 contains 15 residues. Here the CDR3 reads CSARAPGAKEETQYF. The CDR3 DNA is TGCAGTGCTAGAGCCCCCGGGGCCAAAGAGGAGACCCAGTACTTC.

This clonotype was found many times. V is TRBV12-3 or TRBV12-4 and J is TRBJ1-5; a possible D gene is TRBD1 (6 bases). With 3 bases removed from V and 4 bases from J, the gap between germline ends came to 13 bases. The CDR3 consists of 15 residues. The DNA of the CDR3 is TGTGCCAGCAGTTTTCGGGGACACCATAATCAGCCCCAGCATTTT. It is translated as CASSFRGHHNQPQHF.